Sequencing of this TCR beta chain was carried out in a study of early T cells in non-severe SARS-CoV-2 infection. Across the study: Sequenced material consisted of bulk RNA (from unsorted whole blood), and chains were unpaired.

V lost 4 bases, J lost 6 bases, and 29 bases lay in between. CDR3 length: 19 amino acids. CDR1 KGHDR and CDR2 SFDVKD come from the germline V gene. Study-level points and caveats: Missing private and CD4 specificities, VDJdb matching favored anti-spike CD8 responses.

Molecules of cDNA were individually given unique molecular identifiers that were attached to them. One entry per CDR3 protein, called by TCRdb with MiXCR from the 5' RACE reads. Of approximately 85,000 distinct CDR3 sequences detected, approximately 13% appear once; the ten largest clones hold less than 8.5%. As concerns this clonotype: Its antigen is unidentified.

The gene calls are TRBV24-1 and TRBJ1-2; D unresolved. The TCR was taken from an adult who was a healthcare worker with PCR-confirmed SARS-CoV-2 infection or an uninfected control (not recorded which). The sequencing sample was made of whole blood. The CDR3 region is CATSDSPAVKGPPNDGYTF. The CDR3 region has the DNA TGTGCCACCAGTGACTCACCCGCGGTGAAGGGCCCTCCCAATGATGGCTACACCTTC.